One T cell receptor (beta chain) is described in this entry. Its antigen is currently unknown. Germline values: CDR1 LGHDT, CDR2 YNNKEL (reference sequence). J was trimmed by 2 bases and V by 3 bases; bases with no gene match: 3. The CDR3 sequence is 17 residues long. It was through 5'RACE template switching that TCR cDNA was made, with a universal primer site and UMIs added. TCRdb re-called the 5' RACE reads through MiXCR, storing one row per CDR3 protein. Here the sample spans 400,000 or so distinct CDR3 sequences, about 6% being singletons. This specimen belongs to a study of T cells after yellow fever vaccination. The wider study: SMART-Seq v4 Ultra Low Input prepared the low-cell-number fractions. General study points: Researchers report a weaker secondary response that nonetheless peaked faster, day 5 versus 15. Post-booster repertoires contained most primary-vaccination clones again (approximately 95% CD4, less than 90% CD8).

The source was PBMCs, collected 5 days after the yellow fever booster vaccination. The gene calls are TRBV3-1 and TRBJ2-1; 14 nucleotides agree with TRBD2. The TCR originated in a young man who received the YFV17D yellow fever vaccine. As DNA, the CDR3 is TGTGCCAGCAGCCACCGACTAGCGGGAGGGCCCTACAATGAGCAGTTCTTC. It yields the protein CASSHRLAGGPYNEQFF.